These 8 T cell receptor beta chains share one sample of origin, sequenced in a study of blood T cell repertoires in COVID-19. Assay used: immunoSEQ multiplex PCR; TCRdb lists only in-frame clones, some missing. The profile covers about 470,000 clones, with approximately 86% appearing a single time and under 0.75% taken by the ten largest. The sequencing input was PBMCs or T cells enriched from blood (not recorded which). The origin of the receptors is a woman younger than 35 who had recovered from COVID-19.

The chain uses TRBV5-6 and TRBJ2-2; D possibly corresponds to TRBD2 (5 bases). Per germline, CDR1 SGHDT and CDR2 YYEEEE. V shed 2 bases and J shed 4 bases, with 12 bases lying between them. This CDR3 contains 15 residues. The chain's CDR3 is CASSFRGRPTGELFF. CDR3 in DNA: TGTGCCAGCAGCTTTAGAGGGCGACCCACCGGGGAGCTGTTTTTT.

In DNA form, the CDR3 reads TGTGCCAGCATCGATTTACCGGGACAGCTGAACACTGAAGCTTTCTTT. This codes for CASIDLPGQLNTEAFF. The V and J genes are TRBV5-5 and TRBJ1-1, with 7 bases lining up with TRBD1. V lost 6 bases, J lost 0 bases, and 11 bases stayed unmatched. CDR3 size: 16 residues. Germline CDR1 reads SGHKS; CDR2 reads YYEKEE (reference sequence).

The chain employs TRBV12-3 or TRBV12-4 and TRBJ1-5, with D maybe TRBD1 (5 bases). The CDR3 consists of 13 residues. V lost 6 bases and J lost 5, with 11 bases in between. In DNA, the CDR3 is TGTGCCAGCAGGGCTGGGGCTTATCAGCCCCAGCATTTT. As protein: CASRAGAYQPQHF.

This clone was picked up one time. The V call is TRBV5-4, the J call TRBJ1-2; D remains ambiguous. V was cut by 2 bases and J by 2 bases, with 10 bases left in between. The CDR3 contains 14 residues. Germline CDR1 SGHNT, CDR2 YYREEE (reference sequence). This CDR3 is CASSFWRPNYGYTF. The CDR3 nucleotides are TGTGCCAGCAGCTTTTGGAGGCCCAACTATGGCTACACCTTC.

V usage is TRBV5-8 and J usage is TRBJ2-2; maybe TRBD1 (5 bases). Trimming left V 1 base short and J 6 bases short, with 10 bases between. Per the germline V gene, CDR1 is SGHTS and CDR2 is YDEGEE. The CDR3 is 14 amino acids. CDR3 amino acids: CASSLYRIAGELFF. The CDR3 DNA reads as TGTGCCAGCAGCTTGTACAGGATCGCCGGGGAGCTGTTTTTT. Combining the CDR3 with reference TRBV5-8 and TRBJ2-2 gives the whole variable domain EAGVTQSPTHLIKTRGQQATLRCSPISGHTSVYWYQQALGLGLQFLLWYDEGEERNRGNFPPRFSGRQFPNYSSELNVNALELEDSALYLCASSLYRIAGELFFGEGSRLTVL.

The chain uses TRBV27 and TRBJ1-1; TRBD1 is a possible D gene (5 bases). This CDR3 contains 15 residues. Per germline, CDR1 MNHEY and CDR2 SMNVEV (reference sequence). Trimming removed 5 bases at V and 4 bases at J, with 17 bases between. CDR3 sequence reads: CASSISGSGGTEAFF. CDR3 DNA: TGTGCCAGCAGTATCTCAGGGTCCGGCGGCACTGAAGCTTTCTTT.

The chain combines TRBV30 with TRBJ1-2; TRBD1 matches 8 bases. The CDR3 covers 13 residues. Germline CDR1 GTSNPN, CDR2 SVGIG (reference sequence). J gave up 5 bases and V 6 bases, and 8 bases lay outside the gene matches. In DNA, the CDR3 is TGTGCCTGCTCGCAGGGGGCAGATTATGGCTACACCTTC. Encoded protein: CACSQGADYGYTF.

With respect to this clone: It is unclear where the CDR3 begins or ends on the DNA, so no DNA is shown, and the CDR3 is as TCRdb lists it. CDR3 protein: CASSKLVAWARGTGELFF. The chain links TRBV21-1 to TRBJ2-2; the table's D call, TRBD2, was not checked against the DNA. TRBV21-1 is assigned pseudogene status. The CDR3 has 18 residues if both end residues are counted.